Listed here are 2 T cell receptor beta chains from one sample, sequenced in a study of identical twins. MiXCR, run by TCRdb on the 5' RACE reads, gives a single entry per CDR3 protein. The sample records under 350,000 distinct CDR3 sequences, around 9.7% being singletons. The same specimen was also included in a second study, on yellow fever vaccine responses in identical twins.

Sequenced: CD8+ T cells sorted from blood. The receptor set was obtained from a woman between 18 and 30 years old in good health.

This clonotype was picked up a small number of times. V and J are TRBV3-1 and TRBJ2-1; tentatively, D is TRBD2 (5 bases). This CDR3 region has 15 residues. Germline-derived CDR1 and CDR2 are LGHDT and YNNKEL (reference sequence). Trimming removed 0 bases from V and 8 bases from J, with 14 bases in between. The CDR3 nucleotides are TGTGCCAGCAGCCAAGAGGATCTAGCATCGGATGAGCAGTTCTTC. Its translation is CASSQEDLASDEQFF.

This clonotype came up once. A much larger clone lies one base from this, so it may be a read error. This chain uses TRBV4-3 with TRBJ1-5, with a tentative D call TRBD1 (6 bases). CDR1 is LGHNA, CDR2 YSLEER, per germline. This CDR3 is built from 17 residues. V gave up 0 bases and J gave up 5 bases, with 17 bases separating them. The CDR3 DNA follows: TGCGCCAGCAGCCAAGAGTCCCTCCGGTCAGGGGATCAGCCCCAGCATTTT. Protein product: CASSQESLRSGDQPQHF.